A single T cell receptor beta chain is shown here with its context. This clonotype occurred a few times. What this receptor recognizes is not known. No base quality information exists; no much larger clone differs at one position. These data are taken from a study of T cells after yellow fever vaccination (dated by TCRdb to the late 2010s). Concerning the study at large: The SMART-Seq v4 Ultra Low Input RNA kit was used to prepare libraries from fractions with low cell numbers. To follow T-cell clones before and after primary and booster YFV17D yellow fever vaccination, bulk TCR alpha and beta repertoires were sequenced over time. Blood was collected at multiple timepoints before and after primary and secondary immunization, and bulk PBMC replicates and cell subsets were isolated. Two healthy male donors, one aged 18 to 30 and one aged 30 to 40 years, were included in the cohort.

The sequencing machine was an Illumina NovaSeq 6000. TCR cDNA was made using 5'RACE template switching, a step that added a universal primer site and unique molecular identifiers. Priming for cDNA synthesis came from both the TCR alpha and TCR beta constant segments. Library amplification involved two PCR steps, and the second step added sample barcodes and sequencing adapters. Sequencing of libraries was performed on Illumina HiSeq 2500 (2x100 bp) or NovaSeq (2x150 bp). Per the authors' processing: MIGEC handled demultiplexing of reads and collapsing into UMI consensus sequences, while MiXCR performed V(D)J alignment. Clonotypes responding to the vaccine were identified with edgeR on replicate PBMC samples, with the criteria of FDR below 0.01 and a log2 fold change above 5 up to day 15. CD4 or CD8 identity was assigned to each bulk clonotype according to whether the clonotype was present at higher abundance in the sequenced CD4 repertoire or the sequenced CD8 repertoire. Using fastp trimming at Q25 and MiXCR clonotype assembly, TCRdb reanalyzed the public sequencing data and kept in-frame beta chains. Rows with one shared CDR3 protein collapse into an entry with the most common genes and DNA. The V and J calls shown here were made by TCRdb, not taken from the authors' results. The sample table contains over 250,000 distinct CDR3 sequences; only one count was recorded for around 4.9% of them. The ten most abundant clones make up less than 3.5% of the sample.

The full study reports these points: FACS-sorted repertoires could contain abundant contaminating clonotypes from the bulk population, so computational filtering was required. A small fraction of clonotypes appeared in both the CD4 and CD8 compartments, likely as a result of convergent recombination. Compared with the primary T-cell response, the secondary T-cell response was faster but weaker, reaching its peak on day 5 rather than on day 15. Most clones expanded after primary vaccination (approximately 96% of CD4 and roughly 88% of CD8) were re-detected after the booster, suggesting that broad memory maintenance occurred. The study included only two donors, which limits how far the findings can be generalized.

There are 15 amino acids in the CDR3, from cysteine to phenylalanine inclusive. CDR3 DNA only is kept here, 45 bases in frame from base 1. The V and J ends are trimmed by 2 bases and 7 bases, leaving 16 bases between them. Taken with the paper, the label for treatment or condition translates to: live attenuated yellow fever vaccine strain. A standard Ficoll-Paque protocol was used to isolate PBMCs from peripheral blood. Dynabeads CD4 and CD8 positive selection kits were used to isolate CD4 and CD8 T-cell fractions. RNA was extracted with TriZol from bulk PBMCs, CD4 and CD8 fractions, and dextramer-positive and dextramer-negative fractions.

The TCR sequence derives from a man younger than 35 who received the YFV17D yellow fever vaccine. Specimen: CD4+ T cells sorted from PBMCs, collected on the day of the yellow fever booster vaccination. The chain links TRBV12-3 or TRBV12-4 with TRBJ2-3; the D region possibly corresponds to TRBD2 (6 bases align). The DNA sequence is TGTGCCAGCAGTTTATTTCAGCGGGTGTCGAATACGCAGTATTTT. It is translated as CASSLFQRVSNTQYF.